This entry lists 10 T cell receptor beta chains sequenced from one sample in a study of cytomegalovirus exposure and HLA in healthy donors. In the PCR, 60 Vbeta and 13 Jbeta primers were used. Sequencing used immunoSEQ multiplex PCR; TCRdb keeps in-frame clones, though not all of them. Of under 200,000 clones listed, roughly 80% are singletons. Sequenced material: PBMCs. The origin of the receptors is a human donor in good health.

The chain carries TRBV19 and TRBJ2-5; the match to TRBD2 covers 7 bases. The CDR3 runs 15 residues. Germline loops: CDR1 LNHDA, CDR2 SQIVND (reference sequence). V gave up 5 bases and J gave up 5 bases; unmatched junction bases: 11. As DNA, the CDR3 is TGTGCCAGTAGTTTCAACCTAGCGGCGTCGGAGACCCAGTACTTC. Translated, it gives CASSFNLAASETQYF.

The genes are TRBV7-3 and TRBJ2-3; a weak D match, TRBD1 (6 bases). Germline CDR1 and CDR2: SGHTA and FQGTGA. Trimming stripped 5 bases from V and 5 bases from J, with 8 bases between. The CDR3 is 12 residues long. Here the CDR3 reads CASSLQGDTQYF. CDR3 sequence (DNA): TGTGCCAGCAGCCTACAGGGAGATACGCAGTATTTT. The whole variable domain, remainder taken from reference TRBV7-3 and TRBJ2-3, is GAGVSQTPSNKVTEKGKYVELRCDPISGHTALYWYRQSLGQGPEFLIYFQGTGAADDSGLPNDRFFAVRPEGSVSTLKIQRTERGDSAVYLCASSLQGDTQYFGPGTRLTVL.

The CDR3 spells CASTRGQSSYNEQFF. CDR3 nucleotide sequence: TGTGCCAGCACCAGAGGACAGTCTTCCTACAATGAGCAGTTCTTC. The genes are TRBV6-6 and TRBJ2-1; D might be TRBD1 (6 bases). V gave up 7 bases and J gave up 1 base, with 14 bases separating them. The length of the CDR3 is 15 residues. Germline V gene lookup returns CDR1 MNHNY and CDR2 SVGAGI (reference sequence).

The chain uses TRBV9 and TRBJ2-5; 11 bases line up with TRBD2. After removal of 1 base from V and 1 base from J, the junction contained 6 bases not matched to a gene. Germline CDR1 and CDR2: SGDLS and YYNGEE. CDR3 length: 17 amino acids. CDR3 protein: CASSVSPSGGLQETQYF. The CDR3 DNA sequence: TGTGCCAGCAGCGTATCCCCTAGCGGGGGGCTCCAAGAGACCCAGTACTTC.

This chain joins TRBV2 and TRBJ1-5; TRBD1 aligns across 7 bases. Germline CDR1 is SNHLY and CDR2 is FYNNEI. V shed 6 bases and J 2 bases; nucleotides not matched to a gene: 7. The CDR3 extends over 15 amino acids. CDR3 sequence reads: CASRGKTGGNQPQHF. CDR3 coding DNA: TGTGCCAGCAGGGGGAAAACAGGGGGCAATCAGCCCCAGCATTTT.

The sample holds a few counts of this clone. This chain connects TRBV6-5 to TRBJ1-2, with 8 bases that match TRBD1. With V trimmed by 6 bases and J by 3 bases, 3 bases remained unmatched. The germline gives CDR1 MNHEY, CDR2 SVGAGI. CDR3 length equals 13 residues. This chain's CDR3 is CASSKDRDYGYTF. The CDR3 bases are TGTGCCAGCAGCAAGGACAGGGACTATGGCTACACCTTC.

The chain combines TRBV2 with TRBJ1-2; D is unclear. From germline, CDR1 is SNHLY and CDR2 FYNNEI. V was pared by 2 bases and J by 2 bases, with 6 bases between. This CDR3 is 13 amino acids long. The CDR3 sequence is CASSEPQNYGYTF. The CDR3 DNA is TGTGCCAGCAGTGAACCGCAGAACTATGGCTACACCTTC.

The V gene is TRBV5-3, the J gene TRBJ2-5, with unresolved D. TRBV5-3 is filed as an ORF, its function uncertain. CDR3 size: 13 residues. V was clipped by 0 bases and J by 6 bases, with 9 bases between them. CDR3 in amino acids: CARSLGLHQTQYF. CDR3 sequence (DNA): TGTGCCAGAAGCTTGGGACTCCACCAGACCCAGTACTTC.

The V call is TRBV6-1, the J call TRBJ2-3; a possible D gene is TRBD2 (6 bases). This CDR3 spans 12 amino acids. Germline V gene lookup returns CDR1 MNHNS and CDR2 SASEGT. With 8 bases removed from V and 10 bases from J, the gap between germline ends came to 16 bases. The CDR3 spells CASDLTSSAQYF. The CDR3 DNA follows: TGTGCCAGCGACCTTACTAGCAGTGCGCAGTATTTT.

The chain links TRBV5-4 to TRBJ2-5; D ambiguous. Trimming pared 4 bases from V and 3 bases from J, leaving 10 bases between. This CDR3 has 13 residues. The germline gives CDR1 SGHNT, CDR2 YYREEE (reference sequence). The CDR3 DNA reads TGTGCCAGCAGCCTCCCGCAGGAAGAGACCCAGTACTTC. Residues: CASSLPQEETQYF.